This TCR beta chain was profiled in a study of shared clonotypes between healthy human individuals. Study summary: Donors had three CD4 naive, three CD4 memory, two CD8 naive and one CD8 memory plate apiece. Study-level results: Of the naive CD4 clonotypes, about 5% were shared across a few donors.

It was approximately 0.2 ug DNA, about 30,000 T cell genomes, that sorted-subset replicate PCRs used. The protocol was immunoSEQ multiplex PCR, while the TCRdb copy is restricted to in-frame clones and leaves out a portion. The sample has 2 million to 2.5 million clones, 85% to 95% seen once. The study drew its donors from healthy HIV-negative adults without recent acute infections or vaccinations. Germline V CDR1 and CDR2: SGHTA, FQGNSA. The CDR3 is 14 residues long. About this clone itself: Its target is not known. An end of the junction does not agree with germline; a read error may underlie this.

The TCR sequence derives from a man between 18 and 35 years old in good health. Some clones in this sample may be carry-over from other donors' samples. V and J are TRBV7-2 and TRBJ2-5; 10 bases align to TRBD2. Sequencing was performed on naive CD4+ T cells from PBMCs. Described subset: CD45RA+ positively selected. The DNA for the CDR3 is TGTGCCAGCAGCCTAGCGGGAGTAAAAGAGACCCAGTACTTC. This translates into CASSLAGVKETQYF.